The sequence of this TCR beta chain was determined in a study of chemoradiotherapy in HPV16-positive cancers. Findings of the study overall: Non-HPV-specific T cells did not expand in tumors during treatment, whereas candidate HPV-specific clones and E7-related motifs did. Only two HPV16-positive patients supplied the functional HPV-specificity definition. In HPV16-positive patients, HPV-responsive T-cell expansion tracked better recurrence-free survival.

The sample holds a few counts of this clone. Its antigen is not known. V lost 5 bases and J lost 8; bases outside the gene matches: 10. The CDR3 loop spans 15 amino acids. Germline V gives CDR1 SGHTA, CDR2 FQGTGA. Generated by immunoSEQ multiplex PCR, the TCRdb table keeps only in-frame clones and is missing some. The sample shows about 14,000 clones, 65% to 75% of them seen only once. The chain links TRBV7-3 to TRBJ2-1, with 9 bases fitting TRBD2. This sample was taken from a patient who underwent chemoradiotherapy. The TCR was taken from a human donor with HPV-associated anogenital cancer. CDR3: CASSPGTSLYHEQFF. In DNA form, the CDR3 reads TGTGCCAGCAGCCCCGGGACTAGCCTTTACCATGAGCAGTTCTTC.